These T cell receptor beta chains were read from a single sample in a study of T cell responses to AZD1222 COVID-19 vaccine. Libraries were prepared by immunoSEQ multiplex PCR; TCRdb keeps only in-frame clonotypes and omits some of them. The repertoire holds over 150,000 clones, with more than 80% as singletons. Source: peripheral blood, taken on day 0 of AZD1222 vaccination. The origin of the receptors is an adult in good health. Each CDR3 is given with its conserved first and last residue. Fields, in order: J gene, V gene, CDR3 protein.

>TRBJ2-3|TRBV30
CAWRGGAGHTDTQYF
>TRBJ2-7|TRBV5-1
CASRSSYEQYF
>TRBJ2-7|TRBV28
CASSGQSYEQYF
>TRBJ1-2|TRBV9
CASSAADRAQGSGYTF
>TRBJ2-5|TRBV7-6
CASSLETSAGWARTQYF
>TRBJ2-2|TRBV7-3
CASSLTRGGRRTGELFF
>TRBJ2-1|TRBV5-1
CASSFLTGNSYNEQFF
>TRBJ1-5|TRBV5-1
CASSPRTGEPTGNQPQHF
>TRBJ2-3|TRBV6-5
CASSSPPYSPDTQYF
>TRBJ1-2|TRBV7-9
CASSFDLVGQDYGYTF
>TRBJ2-2|TRBV3-1/TRBV3-2
CASSQDRVIGGELFF
>TRBJ1-3|TRBV27
CASSRDSGNTIYF
>TRBJ2-1|TRBV13
CASSLRRGYNEQFF
>TRBJ1-4|TRBV11-2
CASSLWTGSNEKLFF
>TRBJ2-7|TRBV6-5
CASRPTGQGAYEQYF
>TRBJ1-5|TRBV3-1/TRBV3-2
CASSADRNQPQHF
>TRBJ2-7|TRBV28
CASRPQEGSIEQYF